The 29 T cell receptor beta chains given below trace back to one sample, sequenced in a study of tumor-infiltrating lymphocytes in oesophageal squamous cell carcinoma. Via MiXCR, TCRdb re-called the PCR reads, giving one row per CDR3 protein. The sample records more than 10,000 distinct CDR3 sequences, around 48% being singletons. Source material: esophageal tumor tissue. The source of these receptors is a female donor with esophageal squamous cell carcinoma.

The rearrangement joins TRBV10-2 to TRBJ1-2; the D gene is possibly TRBD1 (5 bases). In germline, CDR1 is WSHSY, CDR2 SAAADI. This CDR3 has 11 residues. Trimming removed 3 bases at V and 7 bases at J, with 6 bases between. CDR3 residues: CASSEGVGYTF. The CDR3 region has the DNA TGCGCCAGCAGTGAAGGGGTTGGCTACACCTTC.

This clonotype was counted between two and nine times. The chain is built from TRBV5-4 and TRBJ1-3, with a weak D call TRBD1 (5 bases). Germline CDR1 reads SGHNT; CDR2 reads YYREEE (reference sequence). Trimming cost V 3 bases and J 4 bases, with 8 bases left between them. This CDR3 region has 13 residues. CDR3 residues: CASSSWGGNTIYF. The CDR3 DNA is TGTGCCAGCAGCTCCTGGGGGGGAAACACCATATATTTT.

This clonotype is medium-sized in the sample. CDR3 in amino acids: CASGRLDEQFF. The CDR3 DNA follows: TGTGCCAGCGGACGCTTGGATGAGCAGTTCTTC. The chain employs TRBV28 and TRBJ2-1; D uncertain. Per germline, CDR1 MDHEN and CDR2 SYDVKM. The CDR3 covers 11 residues. Trimming took off 8 bases at V and 8 bases at J, with 10 bases between the two ends.

The chain couples TRBV19 to TRBJ1-6, with D unclear. Trimming stripped 2 bases from V and 10 bases from J, with 21 bases between. The CDR3 loop spans 17 amino acids. The germline gives CDR1 LNHDA, CDR2 SQIVND (reference sequence). The CDR3, as DNA: TGTGCCAGTAGTATAAGGAATACCGGAGTTTTTAACTCACCCCTCCACTTT. Protein sequence: CASSIRNTGVFNSPLHF.

The chain carries TRBV7-3 and TRBJ1-2; perhaps TRBD1 as D (5 bases). The V end was cut by 5 bases, the J end by 1 base, with 17 bases between. CDR3 length: 16 amino acids. Germline CDR1 and CDR2: SGHTA and FQGTGA. The CDR3 DNA reads as TGTGCCAGCAGCCCGGACAAAGGAGGCGATAACTATGGCTACACCTTC. Its protein product is CASSPDKGGDNYGYTF.

This chain connects TRBV7-2 to TRBJ2-5, with D tentatively TRBD2 (6 bases). There are 13 residues in the CDR3. V shed 6 bases and J shed 5 bases, with 13 bases lying between them. Germline CDR1 SGHTA, CDR2 FQGNSA. CDR3 in DNA: TGTGCCAGCAGTCTCGGGACTCGCGAGACCCAGTACTTC. This translates into CASSLGTRETQYF. Variable domain in full (rest from reference TRBV7-2 and TRBJ2-5): GAGVSQSPSNKVTEKGKDVELRCDPISGHTALYWYRQSLGQGLEFLIYFQGNSAPDKSGLPSDRFSAERTGGSVSTLTIQRTQQEDSAVYLCASSLGTRETQYFGPGTRLLVL.

The rearrangement joins TRBV11-3 to TRBJ2-4, with D tentatively TRBD1 (6 bases). With the DNA end fitting TRBJ2-5 better, the J assignment may be wrong. CDR1 is SGHNT, CDR2 YENEEA, per germline. The CDR3 has 15 residues. Here the CDR3 DNA reads TGTGCCAGCAGCTTAGCAAATCAGGGGTGGGAGACCCAGTACTTC. Its protein product is CASSLANQGWETQYF.

In its sample, this clonotype was seen a few times. The chain uses TRBV7-2 and TRBJ2-1; D gene unclear. Trimming removed 1 base at V and 9 bases at J, with 7 bases between. This CDR3 has 12 amino acids. CDR1 is SGHTA, CDR2 FQGNSA, per germline. The CDR3 loop is CASSLGVVEQFF. The DNA of the CDR3 is TGTGCCAGCAGCTTAGGAGTTGTTGAGCAGTTCTTC.

In its sample, this clonotype was seen many times. The J gene is TRBJ2-7, the V gene TRBV28; D unclear. Per germline, CDR1 MDHEN and CDR2 SYDVKM. There are 13 residues in the CDR3. Trimming removed 6 bases at V and 0 bases at J, with 9 bases between. The CDR3 nucleotides read TGTGCCAGCAGGGTCCGGACCTCCTACGAGCAGTACTTC. It codes for CASRVRTSYEQYF. Together with reference TRBV28 and TRBJ2-7, the CDR3 gives the full variable domain: DVKVTQSSRYLVKRTGEKVFLECVQDMDHENMFWYRQDPGLGLRLIYFSYDVKMKEKGDIPEGYSVSREKKERFSLILESASTNQTSMYLCASRVRTSYEQYFGPGTRLTVT.

The rearrangement joins TRBV6-1 to TRBJ2-1; D is uncertain. Looked up from germline, CDR1 is MNHNS and CDR2 is SASEGT. Deletions cut 4 bases from V and 5 bases from J, with 6 bases between. The length of the CDR3 is 12 residues. CDR3 DNA: TGTGCCAGCAGTGCCTGGGACAATGAGCAGTTCTTC. Encoded protein: CASSAWDNEQFF.

The V gene is TRBV7-6, the J gene TRBJ2-1; possibly TRBD1 for D (5 bases). The CDR3 totals 16 residues. CDR1 and CDR2 from the germline V gene are SGHVS and FNYEAQ. Trimming took off 5 bases at V and 0 bases at J, with 14 bases between the two ends. The CDR3 reads CASSADTSSSYNEQFF. CDR3 DNA: TGTGCCAGCAGCGCGGACACTTCGAGCTCCTACAATGAGCAGTTCTTC.

This clonotype was seen repeatedly, ten times or more. This chain joins TRBV6-1 and TRBJ1-1; D is ambiguous. The germline CDR1 and CDR2 sequences are MNHNS and SASEGT. The CDR3 runs to 16 residues. Deletions cut 6 bases from V and 5 bases from J, with 22 bases between. CDR3: CASRSFPLAVGTEAFF. The CDR3 DNA reads as TGTGCCAGCAGATCATTTCCGCTAGCGGTGGGGACTGAAGCTTTCTTT.

The V gene is TRBV12-3 or TRBV12-4, the J gene TRBJ2-5; D call uncertain. CDR3 length: 12 amino acids. The V gene lost 3 bases and the J gene lost 7 bases, with 9 bases spanning the gap. Here the CDR3 DNA reads TGTGCCAGCAGTTTGGCCCAGTCGACCCAGTACTTC. Translation: CASSLAQSTQYF.

J is TRBJ2-2 and V is TRBV12-3 or TRBV12-4; 16 nucleotides line up with TRBD2. Trimming cost V 2 bases and J 0 bases; bases outside gene matches: 12. This CDR3 is built from 22 residues. The CDR3 region has the DNA TGTGCCAGCAGTTTAAGGCGCTCCGGGACTAGCGGGAGGGTGGCGAACACCGGGGAGCTGTTTTTT. Protein sequence: CASSLRRSGTSGRVANTGELFF.

This sequence joins TRBV7-6 and TRBJ2-2; 8 bases agree with TRBD2. Germline CDR1 SGHVS, CDR2 FNYEAQ. Losses at the gene ends were 2 bases for V and 7 bases for J; bases not matched to a gene: 3. CDR3 length: 14 residues. CDR3 in DNA: TGTGCCAGCAGCTTACGGGGGGGTGACGGGGAGCTGTTTTTT. Residues: CASSLRGGDGELFF.

This clonotype was found many times. The chain combines TRBV6-6 with TRBJ2-3, with 9 bases matching TRBD2. The CDR3 is 18 amino acids. V gave up 2 bases and J gave up 1 base; unmatched junction bases: 10. Germline V gives CDR1 MNHNY, CDR2 SVGAGI (reference sequence). The CDR3 reads CASSYHLLGGGGTDTQYF. Here the CDR3 DNA reads TGTGCCAGCAGTTACCACCTCCTCGGCGGGGGGGGCACAGATACGCAGTATTTT.

This clonotype was counted between two and nine times. V usage is TRBV7-3 and J usage is TRBJ2-5; D remains unclear. In germline, CDR1 is SGHTA, CDR2 FQGTGA. The V end lost 5 bases, the J end lost 5 bases, and 15 bases lay between the germline ends. The CDR3 contains 14 residues. DNA for the CDR3: TGTGCCAGCAGCCCCCGAGCCGGAGCGGAGACCCAGTACTTC. Translating gives CASSPRAGAETQYF.

This rearrangement joins TRBV7-8 to TRBJ2-3; 8 bases are a match to TRBD1. The CDR3 has 15 amino acids. The V and J ends lost 2 bases and 14 bases, in that order; junction bases with no gene match: 15. Germline-derived CDR1 and CDR2 are SGHVS and FQNEAQ. The CDR3 sequence: CASSLIQGASGELYF. In DNA form, the CDR3 reads TGTGCCAGCAGCTTAATCCAGGGGGCTTCCGGGGAGCTGTATTTT.

A note on this clonotype: This is likely a read error, given that the CDR3 carries no conserved phenylalanine or tryptophan at its end. The limits of the CDR3 on the DNA are not certain, so only TCRdb's listed CDR3 is given. The rearrangement joins TRBV7-2 to TRBJ2-6; the DNA was not used to check the table's D call, TRBD2. The CDR3 extends over 16 residues, inclusive of both ends. CDR1 is SGHTA and CDR2 is FQGNSA in the germline V gene. The CDR3 spells CASTLAAGANEQYFGA.

As to this clonotype: A much larger clone differs by one base, so this may be a read error. The rearrangement links TRBV10-2 to TRBJ2-1, with a tentative D call TRBD1 (5 bases). Trimming took off 8 bases at V and 10 bases at J, with 18 bases between the two ends. Germline values: CDR1 WSHSY, CDR2 SAAADI. CDR3 length equals 13 residues. This CDR3 reads CASAPGSLYEQFF. As DNA, the CDR3 is TGCGCCAGCGCCCCAGGGTCTCTCTACGAGCAGTTCTTC.

This clonotype was detected a few times. CDR3 in DNA: TGTGCCAGCAGCTTATCGGCCGGTCGGGACAGGGACTCTGGGGCCAACGTCCTGACTTTC. Translated: CASSLSAGRDRDSGANVLTF. The chain uses TRBV7-6 and TRBJ2-6; 9 nucleotides match TRBD1. CDR1 is SGHVS and CDR2 is FNYEAQ in the germline V gene. This CDR3 comprises 20 residues. J lost 0 bases, V lost 2 bases, and 11 bases had no gene match.

Ten or more counts support this clonotype. The rearrangement uses TRBV7-6 and TRBJ2-1; possibly TRBD2 for D (6 bases). This CDR3 spans 16 amino acids. The germline V gene encodes CDR1 SGHVS and CDR2 FNYEAQ. The V gene lost 5 bases and the J gene lost 7 bases, with 21 bases spanning the gap. The CDR3 region is CASSPIYAGGRNEQFF. DNA of the CDR3: TGTGCCAGCAGCCCTATTTATGCCGGGGGTCGTAATGAGCAGTTCTTC.

This clonotype was detected only a few times. The chain uses TRBV6-5 and TRBJ2-1; the D gene is possibly TRBD2 (6 bases). The J call may not be correct, given that the DNA end is closer to TRBJ2-7. Germline V CDR1 and CDR2: MNHEY, SVGAGI. The length of the CDR3 is 15 residues. The CDR3 nucleotides read TGTGCCAGCAGTTACGGAGCGGGCCGTCCCTACGAGCAGTACTTC. Amino acid sequence: CASSYGAGRPYEQYF.

V usage is TRBV20-1 and J usage is TRBJ1-1; D not certain. This CDR3 contains 14 residues. Trimming shortened V by 0 bases and J by 1 base, and 9 bases separated the two germline ends. CDR1 is DFQATT, CDR2 SNEGSKA, per germline (reference sequence). CDR3 sequence (DNA): TGCAGTGCTAGAGATTTGGGCAAGAACACTGAAGCTTTCTTT. Translating gives CSARDLGKNTEAFF.

This clonotype is large in the sample. The rearrangement uses TRBV7-8 and TRBJ2-1; D may be TRBD1 or TRBD2 (6 bases each). This CDR3 has 16 amino acids. Germline CDR1 is SGHVS and CDR2 is FQNEAQ. Trimming shortened V by 5 bases and J by 5 bases, and 19 bases separated the two germline ends. Written as DNA, the CDR3 is TGTGCCAGCAGCCATCCGGGTGGAGGGGGAGACAATGAGCAGTTCTTC. Amino acid sequence: CASSHPGGGGDNEQFF.

The chain recombines TRBV28 with TRBJ2-1; the match to TRBD1 covers 7 bases. The CDR3 has 14 amino acids. Trimming took 8 bases from V and 0 from J; bases not matched to a gene: 4. Looked up from germline, CDR1 is MDHEN and CDR2 is SYDVKM. CDR3 DNA: TGTGCCAGCCTCAGGGACAGCTCCTACAATGAGCAGTTCTTC. It yields the protein CASLRDSSYNEQFF.

The sample holds many counts of this clonotype. The chain recombines TRBV27 with TRBJ1-5, with D possibly matching TRBD1 (5 bases). Germline V CDR1 and CDR2: MNHEY, SMNVEV (reference sequence). The CDR3 is made up of 18 amino acids. Trimming took off 6 bases at V and 0 bases at J, with 21 bases between the two ends. The CDR3 loop is CASRKGGQGTYSNQPQHF. The CDR3, as DNA: TGTGCCAGCAGAAAGGGTGGGCAGGGAACTTATAGCAATCAGCCCCAGCATTTT.

This clonotype was picked up many times. The V gene is TRBV27, the J gene TRBJ2-1, with 10 bases matching TRBD2. Losses at the gene ends were 5 bases for V and 2 bases for J; bases not matched to a gene: 6. Germline V gene sequence: CDR1 MNHEY, CDR2 SMNVEV (reference sequence). The CDR3 has 16 residues. CDR3 nucleotide sequence: TGTGCCAGCAGTACCGGACTAGCGGAAACCTACAATGAGCAGTTCTTC. Its translation is CASSTGLAETYNEQFF.

This clonotype was seen a single time. The chain uses TRBV7-6 and TRBJ2-7, with D possibly TRBD2 on 6 matching bases. The J call may be in error: the DNA end matches TRBJ2-5 better. The CDR3 length is 18 residues. The V gene's germline CDR1 is SGHVS and CDR2 FNYEAQ. The CDR3 loop reads CASSFFGVSGDPRQTQYF. DNA for the CDR3: TGTGCCAGCAGCTTTTTTGGAGTTAGCGGAGACCCCCGGCAGACCCAGTACTTC.